These 2 T cell receptor beta chains came from one sample sequenced in a study of blood T cell repertoires in COVID-19. The protocol was immunoSEQ multiplex PCR, while the TCRdb copy is restricted to in-frame clones and leaves out a portion. The sample lists about 200,000 clones, roughly 82% occurring once. Sequenced: peripheral blood. All receptors come from a woman aged 55-75 years with COVID-19, enrolled during active disease.

This clone was seen only once. The chain employs TRBV19 and TRBJ1-5; no clear D gene. The CDR3 spans 14 residues. V lost 1 base, J lost 3 bases, and 7 bases lay in between. Per the germline V gene, CDR1 is LNHDA and CDR2 is SQIVND (reference sequence). CDR3 nucleotides: TGTGCCAGTAGTATAGGCAGTAACAATCAGCCCCAGCATTTT. Amino acids: CASSIGSNNQPQHF.

This chain joins TRBV7-6 and TRBJ2-5; 7 nucleotides match TRBD2. Germline V gene lookup returns CDR1 SGHVS and CDR2 FNYEAQ. The CDR3 has 17 residues. V lost 0 bases to trimming and J lost 4 bases; unmatched junction nucleotides: 11. Here the CDR3 DNA reads TGTGCCAGCAGCTTAGCCCCATGGGGGGGTGGGGGAGAGACCCAGTACTTC. Protein sequence: CASSLAPWGGGGETQYF.